This section outlines one TCR beta chain sequence together with its context. Its antigen is unidentified. The CDR3 has 15 residues. V lost 1 base and J lost 2; bases outside the gene matches: 1. Germline V CDR1 and CDR2: WNHNN, SYGVQD (reference sequence). This record comes from a study of T cell responses to AZD1222 COVID-19 vaccine. Study details: It was second doses at about 4 or about 12 weeks that were pooled. Study-level findings and limits: Repertoire sampling occurred only after the peak T cell response. Females outnumbered males among donors, who were mostly white British; clonal diversity was possibly underestimated.

The table came from immunoSEQ multiplex PCR; TCRdb's copy has only in-frame clones and leaves some out. Of approximately 90,000 clones in the sample, approximately 88% are singletons; the top ten hold about 3.7%. This chain links TRBV10-1 with TRBJ2-1, with TRBD1 matching over 8 bases. The TCR sequence derives from an adult in good health. The source material was peripheral blood, sampled on day 0 of AZD1222 vaccination. CDR3 sequence reads: CASSELGQAYNEQFF. In DNA, the CDR3 is TGCGCCAGCAGTGAGTTGGGACAGGCCTACAATGAGCAGTTCTTC.